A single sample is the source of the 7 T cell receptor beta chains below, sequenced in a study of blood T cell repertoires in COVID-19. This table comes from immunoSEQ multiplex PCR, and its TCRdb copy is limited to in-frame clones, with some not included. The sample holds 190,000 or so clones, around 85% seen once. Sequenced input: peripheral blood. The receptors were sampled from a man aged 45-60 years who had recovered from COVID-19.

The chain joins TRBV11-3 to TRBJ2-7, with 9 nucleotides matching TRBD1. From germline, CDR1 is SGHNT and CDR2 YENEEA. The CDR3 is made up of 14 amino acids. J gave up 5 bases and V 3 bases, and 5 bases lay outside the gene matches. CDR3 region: CASSFGTGSHEQYF. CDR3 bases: TGTGCCAGCAGCTTTGGGACAGGGTCCCACGAGCAGTACTTC.

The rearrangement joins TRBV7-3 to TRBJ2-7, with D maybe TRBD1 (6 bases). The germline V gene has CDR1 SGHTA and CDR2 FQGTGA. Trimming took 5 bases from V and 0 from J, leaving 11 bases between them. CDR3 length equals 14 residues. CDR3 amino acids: CASSPRDISYEQYF. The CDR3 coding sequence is TGTGCCAGCAGCCCCAGGGACATCTCCTACGAGCAGTACTTC.

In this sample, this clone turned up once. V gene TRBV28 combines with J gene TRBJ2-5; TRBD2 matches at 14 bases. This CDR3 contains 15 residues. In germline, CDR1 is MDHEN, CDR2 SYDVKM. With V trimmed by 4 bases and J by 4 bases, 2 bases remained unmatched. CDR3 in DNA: TGTGCCAGCAGTTGGGGACTAGCGGGAGCAGAGACCCAGTACTTC. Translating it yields CASSWGLAGAETQYF. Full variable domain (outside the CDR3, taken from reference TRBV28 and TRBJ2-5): DVKVTQSSRYLVKRTGEKVFLECVQDMDHENMFWYRQDPGLGLRLIYFSYDVKMKEKGDIPEGYSVSREKKERFSLILESASTNQTSMYLCASSWGLAGAETQYFGPGTRLLVL.

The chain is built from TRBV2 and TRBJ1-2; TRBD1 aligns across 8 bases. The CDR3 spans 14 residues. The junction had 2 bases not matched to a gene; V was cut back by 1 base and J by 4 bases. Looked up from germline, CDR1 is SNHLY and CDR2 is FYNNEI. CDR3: CASSEGTGIYGYTF. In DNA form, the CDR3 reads TGTGCCAGCAGTGAAGGGACAGGGATCTATGGCTACACCTTC.

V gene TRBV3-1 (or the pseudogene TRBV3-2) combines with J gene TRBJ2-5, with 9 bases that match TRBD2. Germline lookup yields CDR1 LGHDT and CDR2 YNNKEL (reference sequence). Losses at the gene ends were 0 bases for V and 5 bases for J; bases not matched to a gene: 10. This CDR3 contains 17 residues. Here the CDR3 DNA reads TGTGCCAGCAGCCAAGATTTTGGTAGCGGGAGTCCCGAGACCCAGTACTTC. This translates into CASSQDFGSGSPETQYF.

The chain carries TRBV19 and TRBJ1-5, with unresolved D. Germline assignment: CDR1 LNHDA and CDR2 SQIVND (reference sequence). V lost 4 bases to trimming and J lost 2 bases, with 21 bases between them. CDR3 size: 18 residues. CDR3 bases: TGTGCCAGTAGTAAAAGGGTCGTCGAGGGTATCGGCAATCAGCCCCAGCATTTT. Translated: CASSKRVVEGIGNQPQHF.

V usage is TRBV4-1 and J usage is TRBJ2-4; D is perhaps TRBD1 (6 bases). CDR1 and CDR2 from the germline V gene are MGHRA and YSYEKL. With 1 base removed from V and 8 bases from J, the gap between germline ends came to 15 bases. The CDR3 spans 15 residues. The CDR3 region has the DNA TGCGCCAGCAGCCAAGCGCTGGGGGCGCGGGACATTCAGTACTTC. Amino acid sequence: CASSQALGARDIQYF.